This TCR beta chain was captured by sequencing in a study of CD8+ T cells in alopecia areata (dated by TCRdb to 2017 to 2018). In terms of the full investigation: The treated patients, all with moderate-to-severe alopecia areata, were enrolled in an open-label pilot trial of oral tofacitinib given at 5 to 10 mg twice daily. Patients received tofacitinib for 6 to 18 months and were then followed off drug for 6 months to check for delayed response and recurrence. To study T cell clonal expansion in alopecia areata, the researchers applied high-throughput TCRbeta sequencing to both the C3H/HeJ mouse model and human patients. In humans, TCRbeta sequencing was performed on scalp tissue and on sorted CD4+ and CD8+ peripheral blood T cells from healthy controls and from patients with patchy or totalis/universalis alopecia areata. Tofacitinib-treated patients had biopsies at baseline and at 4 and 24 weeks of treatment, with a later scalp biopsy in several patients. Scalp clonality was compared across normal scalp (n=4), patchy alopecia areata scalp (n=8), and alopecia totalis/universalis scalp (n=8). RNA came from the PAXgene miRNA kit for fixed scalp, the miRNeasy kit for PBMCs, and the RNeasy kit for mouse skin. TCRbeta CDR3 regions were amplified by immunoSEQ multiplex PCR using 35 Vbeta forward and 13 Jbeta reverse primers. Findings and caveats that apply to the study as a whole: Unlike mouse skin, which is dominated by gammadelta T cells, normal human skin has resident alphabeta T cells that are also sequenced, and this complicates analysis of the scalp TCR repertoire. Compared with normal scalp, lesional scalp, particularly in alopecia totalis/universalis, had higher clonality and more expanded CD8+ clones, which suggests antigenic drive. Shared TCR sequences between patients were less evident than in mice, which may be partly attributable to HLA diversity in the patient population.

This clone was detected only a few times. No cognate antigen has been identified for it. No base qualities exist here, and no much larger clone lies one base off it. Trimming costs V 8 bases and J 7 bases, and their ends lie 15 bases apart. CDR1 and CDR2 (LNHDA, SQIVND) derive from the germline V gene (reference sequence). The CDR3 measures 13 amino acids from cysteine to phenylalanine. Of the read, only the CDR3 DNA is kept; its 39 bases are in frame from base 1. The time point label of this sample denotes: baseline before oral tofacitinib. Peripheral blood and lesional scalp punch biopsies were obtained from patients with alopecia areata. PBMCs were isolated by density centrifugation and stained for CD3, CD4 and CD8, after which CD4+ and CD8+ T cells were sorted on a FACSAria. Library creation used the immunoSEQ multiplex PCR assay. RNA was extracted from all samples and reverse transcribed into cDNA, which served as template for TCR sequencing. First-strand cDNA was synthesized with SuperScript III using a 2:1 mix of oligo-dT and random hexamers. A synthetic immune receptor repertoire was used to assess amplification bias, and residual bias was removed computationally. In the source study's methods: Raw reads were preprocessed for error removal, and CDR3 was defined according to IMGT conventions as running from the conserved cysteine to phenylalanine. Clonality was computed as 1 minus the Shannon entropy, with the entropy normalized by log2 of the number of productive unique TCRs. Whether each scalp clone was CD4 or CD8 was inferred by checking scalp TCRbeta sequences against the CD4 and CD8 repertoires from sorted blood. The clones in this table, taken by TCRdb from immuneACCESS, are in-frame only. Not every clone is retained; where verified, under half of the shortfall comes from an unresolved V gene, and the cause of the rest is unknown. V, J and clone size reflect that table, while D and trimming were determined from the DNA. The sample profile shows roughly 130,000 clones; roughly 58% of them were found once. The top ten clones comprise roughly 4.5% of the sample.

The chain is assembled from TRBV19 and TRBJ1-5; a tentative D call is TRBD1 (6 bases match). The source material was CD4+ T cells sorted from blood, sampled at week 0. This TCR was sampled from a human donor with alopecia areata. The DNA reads TGTGCCAGTGCTTACAGGGTGGGCCAGCCCCAGCATTTT. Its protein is CASAYRVGQPQHF.